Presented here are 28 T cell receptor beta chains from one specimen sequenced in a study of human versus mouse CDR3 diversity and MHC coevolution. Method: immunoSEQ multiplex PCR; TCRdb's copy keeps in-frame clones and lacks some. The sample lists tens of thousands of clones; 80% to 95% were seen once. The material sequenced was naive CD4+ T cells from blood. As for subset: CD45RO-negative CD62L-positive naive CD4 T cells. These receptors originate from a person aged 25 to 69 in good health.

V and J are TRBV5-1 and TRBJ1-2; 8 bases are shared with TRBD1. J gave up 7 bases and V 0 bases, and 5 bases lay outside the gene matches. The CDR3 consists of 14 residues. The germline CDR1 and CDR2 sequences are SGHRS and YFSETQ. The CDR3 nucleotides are TGCGCCAGCAGCTTGGGGGACAGGAAAGCTGGCTACACCTTC. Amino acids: CASSLGDRKAGYTF.

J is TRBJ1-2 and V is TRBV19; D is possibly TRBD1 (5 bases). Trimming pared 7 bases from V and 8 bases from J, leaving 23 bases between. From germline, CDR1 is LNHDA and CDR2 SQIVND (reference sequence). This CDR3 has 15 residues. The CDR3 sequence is CASTTGGLPAWGYTF. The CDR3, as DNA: TGTGCCAGTACCACAGGAGGGCTCCCAGCGTGGGGCTACACCTTC.

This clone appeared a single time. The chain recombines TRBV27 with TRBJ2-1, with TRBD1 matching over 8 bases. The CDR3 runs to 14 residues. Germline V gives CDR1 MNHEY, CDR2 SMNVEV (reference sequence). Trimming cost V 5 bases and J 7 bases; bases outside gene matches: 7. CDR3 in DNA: TGTGCCAGCAGTCCCTTGACAGGGGTAAATGAGCAGTTCTTC. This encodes CASSPLTGVNEQFF.

The CDR3 DNA reads as TGCGCCAGCAGCTTCCAGGGCGGCGAGCAGTACTTC. Translation: CASSFQGGEQYF. The gene calls are TRBV5-1 and TRBJ2-7, with D tentatively TRBD1 (5 bases). The germline gives CDR1 SGHRS, CDR2 YFSETQ. This CDR3 is 12 amino acids long. The V end was cut by 2 bases, the J end by 6 bases, with 9 bases between.

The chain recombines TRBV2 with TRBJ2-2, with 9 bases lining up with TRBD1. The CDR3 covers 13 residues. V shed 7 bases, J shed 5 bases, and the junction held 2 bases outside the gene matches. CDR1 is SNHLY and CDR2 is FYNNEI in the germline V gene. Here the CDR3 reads CASIDRGTGELFF. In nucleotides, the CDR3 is TGTGCCAGCATCGACAGGGGGACCGGGGAGCTGTTTTTT.

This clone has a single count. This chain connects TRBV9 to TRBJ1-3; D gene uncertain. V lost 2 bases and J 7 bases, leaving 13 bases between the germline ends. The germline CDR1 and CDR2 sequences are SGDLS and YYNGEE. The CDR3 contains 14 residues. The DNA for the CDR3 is TGTGCCAGCAGCGTGGAGGGCCAAGGGAACACCATATATTTT. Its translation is CASSVEGQGNTIYF.

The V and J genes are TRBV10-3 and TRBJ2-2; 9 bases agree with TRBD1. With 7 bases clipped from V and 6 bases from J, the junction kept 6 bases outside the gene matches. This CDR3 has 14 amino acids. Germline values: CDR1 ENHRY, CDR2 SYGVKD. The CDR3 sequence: CAINPGQGAGELFF. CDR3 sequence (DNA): TGTGCCATCAACCCGGGACAGGGTGCCGGGGAGCTGTTTTTT.

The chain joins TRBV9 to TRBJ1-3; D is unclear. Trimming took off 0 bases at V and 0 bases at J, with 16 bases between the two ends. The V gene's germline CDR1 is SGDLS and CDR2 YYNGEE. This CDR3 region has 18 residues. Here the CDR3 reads CASSVEGGKPYSGNTIYF. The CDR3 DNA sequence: TGTGCCAGCAGCGTAGAGGGAGGGAAACCTTACTCTGGAAACACCATATATTTT.

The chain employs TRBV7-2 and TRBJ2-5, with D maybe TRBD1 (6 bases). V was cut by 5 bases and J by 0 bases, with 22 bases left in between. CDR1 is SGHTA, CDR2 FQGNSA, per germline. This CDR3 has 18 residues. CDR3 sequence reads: CASSPPSRDNLYQETQYF. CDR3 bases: TGTGCCAGCAGCCCCCCCTCACGGGACAACCTGTACCAAGAGACCCAGTACTTC.

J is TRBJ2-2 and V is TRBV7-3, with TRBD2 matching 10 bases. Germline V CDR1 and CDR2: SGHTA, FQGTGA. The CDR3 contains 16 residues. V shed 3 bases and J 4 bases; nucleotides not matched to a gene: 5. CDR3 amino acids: CASSFSGRIGTGELFF. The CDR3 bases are TGTGCCAGCAGCTTTAGCGGGAGGATCGGCACCGGGGAGCTGTTTTTT.

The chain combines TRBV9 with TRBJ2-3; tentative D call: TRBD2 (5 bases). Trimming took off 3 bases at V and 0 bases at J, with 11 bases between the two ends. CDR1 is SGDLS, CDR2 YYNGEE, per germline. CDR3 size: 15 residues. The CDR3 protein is CASSAGMTSTDTQYF. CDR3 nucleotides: TGTGCCAGCAGCGCGGGGATGACTAGCACAGATACGCAGTATTTT.

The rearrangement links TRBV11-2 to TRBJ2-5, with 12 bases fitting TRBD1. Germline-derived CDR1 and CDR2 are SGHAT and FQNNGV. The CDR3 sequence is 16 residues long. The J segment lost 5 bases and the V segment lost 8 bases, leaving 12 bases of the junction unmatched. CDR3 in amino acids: CASESRGDRGLETQYF. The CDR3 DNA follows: TGTGCCAGCGAATCGAGAGGGGACAGGGGGCTGGAGACCCAGTACTTC.

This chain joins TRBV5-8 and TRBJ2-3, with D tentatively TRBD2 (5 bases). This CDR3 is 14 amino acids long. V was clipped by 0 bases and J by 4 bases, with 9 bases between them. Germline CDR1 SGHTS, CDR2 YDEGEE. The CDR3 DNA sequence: TGTGCCAGCAGCTTGGTATGGGGAGCAGATACGCAGTATTTT. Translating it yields CASSLVWGADTQYF.

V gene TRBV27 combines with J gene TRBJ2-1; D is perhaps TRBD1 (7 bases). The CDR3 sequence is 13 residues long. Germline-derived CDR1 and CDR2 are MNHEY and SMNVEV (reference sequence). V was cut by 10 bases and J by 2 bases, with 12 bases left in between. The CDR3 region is CATQGGPYNEQFF. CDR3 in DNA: TGTGCCACTCAGGGGGGACCCTACAATGAGCAGTTCTTC.

CDR3 sequence (DNA): TGTGCCAGCAGCCTACAGGGGTACGAGCAGTACTTC. Residues: CASSLQGYEQYF. The chain has TRBV5-6 and TRBJ2-7; 7 nucleotides agree with TRBD1. V shed 4 bases, J shed 4 bases, and the junction held 2 bases outside the gene matches. The CDR3 spans 12 residues. Germline CDR1 and CDR2: SGHDT and YYEEEE.

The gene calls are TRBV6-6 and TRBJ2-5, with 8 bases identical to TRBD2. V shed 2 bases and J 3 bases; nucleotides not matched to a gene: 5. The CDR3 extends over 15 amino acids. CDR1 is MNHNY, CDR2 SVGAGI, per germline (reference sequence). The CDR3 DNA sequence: TGTGCCAGCAGTTACGGTACAGCGGGGGAAGAGACCCAGTACTTC. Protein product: CASSYGTAGEETQYF.

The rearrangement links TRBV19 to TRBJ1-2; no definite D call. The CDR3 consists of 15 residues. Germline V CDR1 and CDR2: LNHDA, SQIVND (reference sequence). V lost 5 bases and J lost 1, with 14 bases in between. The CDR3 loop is CASSLMAGFNYGYTF. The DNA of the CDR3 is TGTGCCAGTAGTTTAATGGCGGGGTTTAACTATGGCTACACCTTC.

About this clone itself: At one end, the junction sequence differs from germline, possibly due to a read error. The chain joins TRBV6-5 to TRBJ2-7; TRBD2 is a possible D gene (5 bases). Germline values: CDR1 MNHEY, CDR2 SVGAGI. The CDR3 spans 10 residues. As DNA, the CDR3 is TGTGCCGGGGAGTTTTACGCGCAGTACTTC. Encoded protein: CAGEFYAQYF.

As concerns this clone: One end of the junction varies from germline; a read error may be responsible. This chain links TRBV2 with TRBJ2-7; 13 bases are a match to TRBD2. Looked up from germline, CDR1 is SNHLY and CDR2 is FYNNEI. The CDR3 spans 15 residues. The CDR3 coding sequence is TGTGCCAGCAGCCGCACTAGCGGGGGGGCCTACGTGCAGTACTTC. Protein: CASSRTSGGAYVQYF.

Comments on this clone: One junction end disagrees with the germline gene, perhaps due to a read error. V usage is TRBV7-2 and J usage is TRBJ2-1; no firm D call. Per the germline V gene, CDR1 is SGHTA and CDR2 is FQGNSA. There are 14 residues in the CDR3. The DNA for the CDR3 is TGTGCCAGCAGCACCAGGCAGAAGTACAATGGGCAGTTCTTC. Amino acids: CASSTRQKYNGQFF. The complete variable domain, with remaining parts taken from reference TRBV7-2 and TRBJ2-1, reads GAGVSQSPSNKVTEKGKDVELRCDPISGHTALYWYRQSLGQGLEFLIYFQGNSAPDKSGLPSDRFSAERTGGSVSTLTIQRTQQEDSAVYLCASSTRQKYNGQFFGPGTRLTVL.

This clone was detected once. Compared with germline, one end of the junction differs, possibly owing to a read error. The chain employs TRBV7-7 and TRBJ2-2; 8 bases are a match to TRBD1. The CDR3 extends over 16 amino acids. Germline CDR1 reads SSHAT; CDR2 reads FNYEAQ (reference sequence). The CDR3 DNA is TGTGCTAGCAGCTTAGTGGGAGGACAGGGCACCGGGGAGCTGTTTTTT. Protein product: CASSLVGGQGTGELFF.

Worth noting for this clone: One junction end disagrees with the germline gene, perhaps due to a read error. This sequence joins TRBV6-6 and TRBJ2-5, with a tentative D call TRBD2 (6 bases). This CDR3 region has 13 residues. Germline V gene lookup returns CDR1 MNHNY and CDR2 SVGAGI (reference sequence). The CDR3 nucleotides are TGCGCGGACGGAGGGGACCTTGGGGAGACCCAGTACTTC. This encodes CADGGDLGETQYF.

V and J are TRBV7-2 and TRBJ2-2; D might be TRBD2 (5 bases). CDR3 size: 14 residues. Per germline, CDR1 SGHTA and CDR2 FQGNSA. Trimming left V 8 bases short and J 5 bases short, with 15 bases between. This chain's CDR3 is CASGPQRVTGELFF. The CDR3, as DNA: TGTGCCAGCGGACCTCAGAGGGTAACCGGGGAGCTGTTTTTT.

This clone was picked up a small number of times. DNA for the CDR3: TGTGCCAGCAGCCCGACTAGCAGGAGCGAGCAGTTCTTC. Protein product: CASSPTSRSEQFF. This chain uses TRBV14 with TRBJ2-1; 7 positions match TRBD2. The CDR3 covers 13 residues. Trimming at V came to 4 bases and at J to 10 bases, leaving 7 bases not matched to a gene. Germline CDR1 SGHDN, CDR2 FVKESK. The full variable domain, completed using reference TRBV14 and TRBJ2-1, is EAGVTQFPSHSVIEKGQTVTLRCDPISGHDNLYWYRRVMGKEIKFLLHFVKESKQDESGMPNNRFLAERTGGTYSTLKVQPAELEDSGVYFCASSPTSRSEQFFGPGTRLTVL.

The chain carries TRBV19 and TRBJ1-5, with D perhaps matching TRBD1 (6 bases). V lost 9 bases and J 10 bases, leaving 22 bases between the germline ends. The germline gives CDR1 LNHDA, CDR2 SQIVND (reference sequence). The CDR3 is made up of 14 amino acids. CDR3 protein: CASNREQGLGPQHF. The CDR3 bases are TGTGCCAGCAATAGAGAACAGGGATTAGGTCCCCAGCATTTT.

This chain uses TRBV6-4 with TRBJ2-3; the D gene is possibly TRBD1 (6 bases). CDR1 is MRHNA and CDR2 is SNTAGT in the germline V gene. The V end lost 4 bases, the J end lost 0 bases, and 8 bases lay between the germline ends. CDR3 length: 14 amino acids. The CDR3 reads CASSGQASTDTQYF. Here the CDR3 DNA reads TGTGCCAGCAGTGGACAGGCTAGCACAGATACGCAGTATTTT.

CDR3: CASSYDSVNTEAFF. CDR3 coding DNA: TGTGCCAGCAGTTACGACAGTGTGAACACTGAAGCTTTCTTT. This rearrangement joins TRBV6-5 to TRBJ1-1, with D perhaps TRBD1 (5 bases). The CDR3 is 14 amino acids. Trimming took off 2 bases at V and 0 bases at J, with 7 bases between the two ends. Per the germline V gene, CDR1 is MNHEY and CDR2 is SVGAGI.

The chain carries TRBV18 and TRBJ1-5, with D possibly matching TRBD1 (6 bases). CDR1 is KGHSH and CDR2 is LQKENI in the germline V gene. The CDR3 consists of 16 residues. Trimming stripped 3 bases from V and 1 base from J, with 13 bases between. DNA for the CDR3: TGTGCCAGCTCACCTTCGGGACAAGCAAGCAATCAGCCCCAGCATTTT. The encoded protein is CASSPSGQASNQPQHF.